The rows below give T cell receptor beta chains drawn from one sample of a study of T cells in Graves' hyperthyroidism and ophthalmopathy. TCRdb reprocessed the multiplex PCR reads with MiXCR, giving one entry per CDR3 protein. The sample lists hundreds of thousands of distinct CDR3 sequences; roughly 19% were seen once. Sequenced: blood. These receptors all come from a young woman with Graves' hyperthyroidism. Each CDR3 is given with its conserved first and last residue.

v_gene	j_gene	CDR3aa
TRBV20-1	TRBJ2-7	CSASPALSSSYEQYF
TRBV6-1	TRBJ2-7	CVSTLAGASYEQYF
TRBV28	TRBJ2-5	CATMDGFSGPTQYF
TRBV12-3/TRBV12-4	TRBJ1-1	CASSPGGRDTEAFF
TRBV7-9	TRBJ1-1	CASSLYQAEAFF
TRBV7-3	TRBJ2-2	CASREGNTGELFF
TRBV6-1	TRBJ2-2	CASREENTGELFF
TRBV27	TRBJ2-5	CASRTRRGQQETQYF
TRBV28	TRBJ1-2	CASSGADGSSYGYTF
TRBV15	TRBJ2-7	CATSRTSGMSYEQYF
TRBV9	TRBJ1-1	CASSPRAAGPEAFF
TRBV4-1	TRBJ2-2	CASSQTGSGELFF
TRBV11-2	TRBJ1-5	CASSTEGEDQPQHF
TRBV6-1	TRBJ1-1	CASSESSLNTEAFF
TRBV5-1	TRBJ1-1	CASNSQATNTEAFF
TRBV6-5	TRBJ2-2	CASSLTSGATGELFF
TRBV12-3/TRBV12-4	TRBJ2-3	CASSLNPVNNDTQYF
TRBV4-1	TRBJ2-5	CASSQVGGRRETQYF
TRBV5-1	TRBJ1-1	CASRVGDMNTEAFF
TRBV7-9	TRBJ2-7	CASSLSGQGQYF
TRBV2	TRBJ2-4	CASSEELGTSGASKNIKYF
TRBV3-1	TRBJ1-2	CASSQDWSGSGYTF
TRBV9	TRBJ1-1	CASSVGTANTEACF
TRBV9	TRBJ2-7	CASSKLPGLGNEQYF
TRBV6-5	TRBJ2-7	CASSYQRTGGYEQYF
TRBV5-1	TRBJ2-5	CASKGLAGISETQYF
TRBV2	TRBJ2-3	CASKDMASETDTQYF
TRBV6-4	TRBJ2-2	CASRWDSALLNTGELFF
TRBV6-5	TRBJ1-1	CASSFGRDGTEAFF
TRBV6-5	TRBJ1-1	CASSYSNKEAFF
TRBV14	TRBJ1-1	CASSHSGEGLNTEAFF
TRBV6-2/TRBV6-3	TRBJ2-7	CASSYPRHEQYF
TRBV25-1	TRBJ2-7	CASSPTPSPTTEQYF
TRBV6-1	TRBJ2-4	CASSEAIRRGQNIKYF
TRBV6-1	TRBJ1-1	CASWDRGENTEAFF
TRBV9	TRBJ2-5	CASSGSARGEQETQYF
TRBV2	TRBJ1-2	CASSVGPNNYGYTF
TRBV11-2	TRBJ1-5	CASSTGLNQPQHF
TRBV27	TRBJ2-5	CASSPLTGIQETQYF
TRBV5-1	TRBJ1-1	CASRFLGESTEAFF
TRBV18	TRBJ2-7	CASSPPGGLYEQYF
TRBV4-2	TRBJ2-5	CASSQLMGGIQETQYF
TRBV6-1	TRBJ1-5	CASILFDEGINQPQHF
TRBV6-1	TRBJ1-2	CASSEGSAGNYGYTF
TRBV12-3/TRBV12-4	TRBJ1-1	CASSLWEGPEAFF
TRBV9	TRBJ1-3	CASSTGNRNTIYF
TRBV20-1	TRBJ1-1	CTKRAGAFF
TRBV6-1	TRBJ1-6	CASTTKGGFSPLHF
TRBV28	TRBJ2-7	CAIERTGLSTEQYF
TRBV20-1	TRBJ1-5	CSAIQGNSNQPQHF
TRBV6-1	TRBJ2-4	CASSEGAAGLAKNIQYF
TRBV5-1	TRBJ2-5	CASSLMAGGSETQYF
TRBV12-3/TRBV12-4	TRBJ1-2	CASSETGGAGYGYTF
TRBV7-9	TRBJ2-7	CASSLEVYGDEQYF